The following is a T cell receptor (beta chain) sequence with its context. Its antigen remains unidentified. The same CDR3 can be traced to other DNA sequences in this sample. This sample is drawn from a study of cytomegalovirus exposure and HLA in healthy donors. Study conclusions and caveats: Cytomegalovirus association was assigned to about 180 TCR beta chains.

Unmatched junction bases numbered 7, after V lost 2 bases and J lost 5 bases. From germline, CDR1 is ENHRY and CDR2 SYGVKD. The CDR3 spans 15 residues. The primer mix had 60 Vbeta and 13 Jbeta primers. Produced via immunoSEQ multiplex PCR; TCRdb's table is partial and in-frame only. Altogether approximately 290,000 clones are present, about four fifths being singletons, with the ten largest covering less than 0.4%. V gene TRBV10-3 combines with J gene TRBJ1-1, with TRBD1 identical over 8 bases. Sequencing was performed on PBMCs. The sequence was obtained from a girl aged 2 to 10 in good health and CMV-seronegative. CDR3 DNA: TGTGCCATCAGTGAGAAAGGACAGGGAGAAACTGAAGCTTTCTTT. It encodes CAISEKGQGETEAFF.